The sequence of this T cell receptor beta chain was determined in a study of OX40 agonist ivuxolimab in advanced cancers. Sequencing was performed with immunoSEQ multiplex PCR; in TCRdb, only in-frame clones are kept and a portion is missing. This table has about 32,000 clones, about nine tenths appearing once. Germline CDR1 SNHLY, CDR2 FYNNEI. Trimming shortened V by 3 bases and J by 7 bases, and 15 bases separated the two germline ends. CDR3 length equals 14 residues. The sequence came from an adult with an advanced solid tumor such as melanoma, head and neck, liver or kidney cancer. J is TRBJ1-1 and V is TRBV2, with D unresolved. The sample was CD4+ or CD8+ T cells sorted from blood, taken in a trial of the OX40 agonist ivuxolimab. CDR3 loop: CASSDGWAGGEAFF. CDR3 DNA sequence: TGTGCCAGCAGTGATGGTTGGGCAGGCGGTGAAGCTTTCTTT.